Below are 23 T cell receptor beta chains sequenced from a single sample in a study of cytomegalovirus exposure and HLA in healthy donors. Sequencing was performed with immunoSEQ multiplex PCR; in TCRdb, only in-frame clones are kept and a portion is missing. The data show under 75,000 clones, approximately 97% seen once. Sequencing input: PBMCs. These receptors originate from a woman between 18 and 30 years old in good health and CMV-seropositive.

The V call is TRBV7-9, the J call TRBJ2-1, with 8 bases that match TRBD1. CDR1 and CDR2 from the germline V gene are SEHNR and FQNEAQ (reference sequence). The length of the CDR3 is 14 residues. V shed 4 bases and J 4 bases; nucleotides not matched to a gene: 3. CDR3 nucleotides: TGTGCCAGCAGCTCCCGGGACAGGTACAATGAGCAGTTCTTC. It encodes CASSSRDRYNEQFF.

The V gene is TRBV27, the J gene TRBJ2-1, with D possibly TRBD2 on 6 matching bases. Germline loops: CDR1 MNHEY, CDR2 SMNVEV (reference sequence). V was pared by 3 bases and J by 6 bases, with 15 bases between. The CDR3 is 15 residues long. This chain's CDR3 is CASSFPGTGINEQFF. CDR3 bases: TGTGCCAGCAGTTTTCCCGGGACTGGTATCAATGAGCAGTTCTTC.

This chain joins TRBV30 and TRBJ2-1; 12 bases are a match to TRBD2. Germline CDR1 is GTSNPN and CDR2 is SVGIG (reference sequence). Germline trimming cut 1 base from V and 7 bases from J; bases unmatched to any gene: 17. CDR3 length: 19 amino acids. CDR3 in DNA: TGTGCCTGGAGTGGATACAGGGCTGGTGGACTAGCGGGGTTAAATGAGCAGTTCTTC. Its translation is CAWSGYRAGGLAGLNEQFF. The full variable domain, its missing parts supplied by reference TRBV30 and TRBJ2-1, is SQTIHQWPATLVQPVGSPLSLECTVEGTSNPNLYWYRQAAGRGLQLLFYSVGIGQISSEVPQNLSASRPQDRQFILSSKKLLLSDSGFYLCAWSGYRAGGLAGLNEQFFGPGTRLTVL.

J is TRBJ1-5 and V is TRBV6-5, with D perhaps matching TRBD1 (5 bases). The V gene's germline CDR1 is MNHEY and CDR2 SVGAGI. The CDR3 spans 16 residues. Trimming removed 0 bases from V and 6 bases from J, with 15 bases in between. In nucleotides, the CDR3 is TGTGCCAGCAGTTACTCCAGGGAACGTGAAGGTCAGCCCCAGCATTTT. Protein: CASSYSREREGQPQHF.

The chain couples TRBV6-1 to TRBJ1-1; TRBD1 matches 8 bases. J was trimmed by 1 base and V by 1 base; bases with no gene match: 8. CDR1 and CDR2 from the germline V gene are MNHNS and SASEGT. The CDR3 consists of 17 residues. CDR3 in amino acids: CASSEVGRGRGNTEAFF. The CDR3 DNA reads TGTGCCAGCAGTGAAGTAGGCAGGGGGCGAGGGAACACTGAAGCTTTCTTT.

The chain is built from TRBV4-1 and TRBJ2-3; 8 bases are a match to TRBD1. Germline V gene data show CDR1 as MGHRA and CDR2 as YSYEKL. This CDR3 contains 15 residues. V shed 0 bases, J shed 5 bases, and the junction held 4 bases outside the gene matches. CDR3 protein: CASSQDRGLGDTQYF. As DNA, the CDR3 is TGCGCCAGCAGCCAAGACAGGGGGCTTGGAGATACGCAGTATTTT.

The chain recombines TRBV7-9 with TRBJ2-2; possible D gene TRBD1, 6 bases. Germline CDR1 is SEHNR and CDR2 is FQNEAQ (reference sequence). Trimming left V 4 bases short and J 3 bases short, with 18 bases between. CDR3 size: 17 residues. The CDR3, as DNA: TGTGCCAGCAGCTCACCTACAGGGTCCGGGGACACCGGGGAGCTGTTTTTT. Translated, it gives CASSSPTGSGDTGELFF.

This clone occurred once. This sequence joins TRBV28 and TRBJ2-2; 10 bases are a match to TRBD1. Germline CDR1 reads MDHEN; CDR2 reads SYDVKM. The CDR3 spans 17 residues. Trimming cost V 2 bases and J 6 bases; bases outside gene matches: 9. The CDR3 bases are TGTGCCAGCAGTTTAACGACAGGGGGCCTTTCACCCGGGGAGCTGTTTTTT. This codes for CASSLTTGGLSPGELFF.

V gene TRBV7-6 combines with J gene TRBJ2-3; 14 positions match TRBD2. V dropped 5 bases and J dropped 6; count of bases not matched to a gene: 4. Germline V CDR1 and CDR2: SGHVS, FNYEAQ. The CDR3 extends over 15 amino acids. CDR3 loop: CASSLGTSGSDTQYF. The CDR3 DNA reads TGTGCCAGCAGCCTCGGGACTAGCGGGAGTGATACGCAGTATTTT.

The DNA of the CDR3 is TGTGCCAGCAGTGAAACCCCCCAGGGGTGGACTGAAGCTTTCTTT. Residues: CASSETPQGWTEAFF. V gene TRBV6-1 combines with J gene TRBJ1-1, with D maybe TRBD1 (6 bases). The germline V and J ends were trimmed by 2 bases and 5 bases, with 15 bases remaining between them. CDR3 length: 15 residues. CDR1 is MNHNS and CDR2 is SASEGT in the germline V gene.

The rearrangement links TRBV27 to TRBJ2-7; a weak D match, TRBD2 (6 bases). V dropped 6 bases and J dropped 3 bases, with 12 bases sitting between them. Per germline, CDR1 MNHEY and CDR2 SMNVEV (reference sequence). CDR3 length: 13 amino acids. The CDR3, as DNA: TGTGCCAGCAGACCTGGGGGGATCTACGAGCAGTACTTC. Residues: CASRPGGIYEQYF.

The genes are TRBV6-1 and TRBJ1-1; TRBD1 matches at 10 bases. The CDR3 runs to 15 residues. The germline CDR1 and CDR2 sequences are MNHNS and SASEGT. The V gene end was trimmed by 5 bases and the J gene end by 1 base; junction bases not matched to a gene: 4. This CDR3 reads CASSHRQGANTEAFF. CDR3 nucleotides: TGTGCCAGCAGTCACCGACAGGGGGCGAACACTGAAGCTTTCTTT.

The V call is TRBV28, the J call TRBJ2-4; D uncertain. The CDR3 totals 16 residues. With 3 bases removed from V and 0 bases from J, the gap between germline ends came to 12 bases. Germline V gene sequence: CDR1 MDHEN, CDR2 SYDVKM. CDR3 nucleotide sequence: TGTGCCAGCAGTTTCGGGTCTACCTTAGCCAAAAACATTCAGTACTTC. Amino acids: CASSFGSTLAKNIQYF. Combining the CDR3 with reference TRBV28 and TRBJ2-4 gives the whole variable domain DVKVTQSSRYLVKRTGEKVFLECVQDMDHENMFWYRQDPGLGLRLIYFSYDVKMKEKGDIPEGYSVSREKKERFSLILESASTNQTSMYLCASSFGSTLAKNIQYFGAGTRLSVL.

The V call is TRBV5-4, the J call TRBJ1-1; 9 nucleotides match TRBD1. Germline V lookup: CDR1 SGHNT, CDR2 YYREEE (reference sequence). The CDR3 sequence is 17 residues long. J was trimmed by 1 base and V by 4 bases; bases with no gene match: 11. The CDR3 DNA reads as TGTGCCAGCAGCCGCCGAACCGGGACAGGGACGAACACTGAAGCTTTCTTT. This gives the protein CASSRRTGTGTNTEAFF.

This chain uses TRBV5-4 with TRBJ2-7, with 8 bases that match TRBD1. The V segment lost 2 bases and the J segment 5 bases; nucleotides outside the gene matches: 3. Germline lookup yields CDR1 SGHNT and CDR2 YYREEE (reference sequence). The CDR3 runs to 13 residues. The CDR3: CASSLGQGNEQYF. Here the CDR3 DNA reads TGTGCCAGCAGCTTAGGACAGGGCAACGAGCAGTACTTC.

The chain employs TRBV28 and TRBJ2-7; 11 bases map to TRBD1. Germline CDR1 reads MDHEN; CDR2 reads SYDVKM. V gave up 5 bases and J gave up 2 bases; unmatched junction bases: 5. CDR3 length: 15 residues. CDR3 amino acids: CASSEGTGGTYEQYF. CDR3 nucleotide sequence: TGTGCCAGCAGTGAGGGGACAGGGGGGACCTACGAGCAGTACTTC.

The rearrangement uses TRBV6-1 and TRBJ1-2, with D hard to call. This CDR3 region has 14 residues. V was pared by 4 bases and J by 0 bases, with 9 bases between. Germline lookup yields CDR1 MNHNS and CDR2 SASEGT. The CDR3 bases are TGTGCCAGCAGTGTCCACCGAGCTAACTATGGCTACACCTTC. It encodes CASSVHRANYGYTF.

The chain joins TRBV10-3 to TRBJ1-2, with TRBD1 matching 9 bases. V dropped 4 bases and J dropped 3; count of bases not matched to a gene: 6. Germline CDR1 reads ENHRY; CDR2 reads SYGVKD. The length of the CDR3 is 15 residues. The CDR3 here is CAISVPGQGDYGYTF. In nucleotides, the CDR3 is TGTGCCATCAGTGTGCCGGGACAGGGCGACTATGGCTACACCTTC.

The rearrangement links TRBV11-2 to TRBJ1-2; no clear D. V was pared by 1 base and J by 3 bases, with 12 bases between. The CDR3 is 15 residues long. The germline V gene has CDR1 SGHAT and CDR2 FQNNGV. CDR3 in DNA: TGTGCCAGCAGCTTAGTGGGAGGCCGAGACTATGGCTACACCTTC. Translating gives CASSLVGGRDYGYTF. Using reference TRBV11-2 and TRBJ1-2 for the parts outside the CDR3, the full variable domain is EAGVAQSPRYKIIEKRQSVAFWCNPISGHATLYWYQQILGQGPKLLIQFQNNGVVDDSQLPKDRFSAERLKGVDSTLKIQPAKLEDSAVYLCASSLVGGRDYGYTFGSGTRLTVV.

The J gene is TRBJ1-2, the V gene TRBV28; D is uncertain. Germline loops: CDR1 MDHEN, CDR2 SYDVKM. There are 16 residues in the CDR3. V lost 2 bases to trimming and J lost 8 bases, with 21 bases between them. CDR3 sequence: CASSLGFEERIFGYTF. Here the CDR3 DNA reads TGTGCCAGCAGTTTAGGGTTCGAAGAGCGGATCTTCGGCTACACCTTC.

The V and J genes are TRBV18 and TRBJ1-1; no definite D call. CDR3 length: 13 amino acids. Germline V lookup: CDR1 KGHSH, CDR2 LQKENI. Trimming shortened V by 2 bases and J by 0 bases, and 4 bases separated the two germline ends. Here the CDR3 reads CASSPILNTEAFF. The CDR3 DNA reads TGTGCCAGCTCACCAATCTTGAACACTGAAGCTTTCTTT.

This clone has only one observation. The chain recombines TRBV5-6 with TRBJ2-1; D remains ambiguous. Trimming removed 2 bases from V and 1 base from J, with 7 bases in between. This CDR3 spans 14 amino acids. Looked up from germline, CDR1 is SGHDT and CDR2 is YYEEEE. CDR3 amino acids: CASSFWHSYNEQFF. The CDR3 DNA sequence: TGTGCCAGCAGCTTCTGGCATTCCTACAATGAGCAGTTCTTC.

This clone has a single count. The chain recombines TRBV6-5 with TRBJ2-7, with 13 bases aligning to TRBD2. V lost 6 bases to trimming and J lost 6 bases; unmatched junction nucleotides: 8. CDR1 and CDR2 from the germline V gene are MNHEY and SVGAGI. This CDR3 has 15 residues. Written as DNA, the CDR3 is TGTGCCAGCAGCACTGGACTAGCGGGAGTTACCGAGCAGTACTTC. This sequence encodes CASSTGLAGVTEQYF.